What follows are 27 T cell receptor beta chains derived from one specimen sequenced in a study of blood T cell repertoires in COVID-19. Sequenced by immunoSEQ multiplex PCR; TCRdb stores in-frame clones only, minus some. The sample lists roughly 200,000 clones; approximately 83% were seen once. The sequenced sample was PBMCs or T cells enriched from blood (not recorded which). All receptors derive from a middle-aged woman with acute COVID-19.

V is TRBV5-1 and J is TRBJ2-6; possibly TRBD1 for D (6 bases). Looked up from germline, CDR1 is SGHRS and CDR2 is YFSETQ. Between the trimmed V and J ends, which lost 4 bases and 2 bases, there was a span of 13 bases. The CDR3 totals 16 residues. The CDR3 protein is CASSAITGTGANVLTF. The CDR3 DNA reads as TGCGCCAGCAGCGCGATTACAGGGACTGGGGCCAACGTCCTGACTTTC.

The CDR3 DNA sequence: TGTGCCACCCTGGACACGGGGGTTTTTTATGAGCAGTTCTTC. It yields the protein CATLDTGVFYEQFF. The chain uses TRBV28 and TRBJ2-1, with D possibly being TRBD2 (6 bases). From germline, CDR1 is MDHEN and CDR2 SYDVKM. This CDR3 comprises 14 residues. The germline V and J ends were trimmed by 10 bases and 8 bases, with 21 bases remaining between them. Full variable domain (rest looked up from reference TRBV28 and TRBJ2-1): DVKVTQSSRYLVKRTGEKVFLECVQDMDHENMFWYRQDPGLGLRLIYFSYDVKMKEKGDIPEGYSVSREKKERFSLILESASTNQTSMYLCATLDTGVFYEQFFGPGTRLTVL.

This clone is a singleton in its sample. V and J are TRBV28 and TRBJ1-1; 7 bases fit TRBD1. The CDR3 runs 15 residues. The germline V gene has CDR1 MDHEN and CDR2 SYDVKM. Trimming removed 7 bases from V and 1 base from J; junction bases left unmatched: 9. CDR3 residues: CASTLGGTANTEAFF. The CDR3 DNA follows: TGTGCCAGCACCCTAGGTGGGACAGCGAACACTGAAGCTTTCTTT.

The CDR3 DNA sequence: TGTGCCAGCAGTGAATACAAGGACACCACCTCTGGGGCCAACGTCCTGACTTTC. Amino acids: CASSEYKDTTSGANVLTF. J is TRBJ2-6 and V is TRBV25-1; TRBD1 is a possible D gene (5 bases). CDR3 length: 18 residues. V lost 0 bases and J lost 0, with 12 bases in between. Germline CDR1 is MGHDK and CDR2 is SYGVNS. The full variable domain, rest sourced from reference TRBV25-1 and TRBJ2-6, is EADIYQTPRYLVIGTGKKITLECSQTMGHDKMYWYQQDPGMELHLIHYSYGVNSTEKGDLSSESTVSRIRTEHFPLTLESARPSHTSQYLCASSEYKDTTSGANVLTFGAGSRLTVL.

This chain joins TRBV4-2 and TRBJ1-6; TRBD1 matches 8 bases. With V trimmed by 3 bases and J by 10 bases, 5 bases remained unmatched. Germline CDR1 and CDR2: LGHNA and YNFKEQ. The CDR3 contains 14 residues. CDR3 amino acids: CASSQDRVTSPLHF. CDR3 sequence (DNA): TGTGCCAGCAGCCAGGACAGGGTGACCTCACCCCTCCACTTT.

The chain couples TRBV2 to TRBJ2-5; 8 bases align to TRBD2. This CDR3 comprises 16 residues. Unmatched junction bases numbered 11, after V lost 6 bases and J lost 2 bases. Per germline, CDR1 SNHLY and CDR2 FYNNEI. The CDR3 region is CASSDRGSSGQETQYF. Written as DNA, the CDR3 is TGTGCCAGCAGCGACCGGGGGTCTAGCGGGCAAGAGACCCAGTACTTC.

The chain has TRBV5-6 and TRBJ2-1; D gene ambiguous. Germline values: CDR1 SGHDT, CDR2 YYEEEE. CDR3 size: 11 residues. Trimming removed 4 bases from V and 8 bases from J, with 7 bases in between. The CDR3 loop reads CASSVADEQFF. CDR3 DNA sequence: TGTGCCAGCAGCGTTGCAGATGAGCAGTTCTTC.

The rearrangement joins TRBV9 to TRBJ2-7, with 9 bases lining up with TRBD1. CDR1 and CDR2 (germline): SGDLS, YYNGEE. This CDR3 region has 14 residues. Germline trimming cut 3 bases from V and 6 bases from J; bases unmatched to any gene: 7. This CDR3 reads CASSEGDRVGEQYF. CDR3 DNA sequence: TGTGCCAGCAGCGAGGGGGACAGGGTTGGCGAGCAGTACTTC.

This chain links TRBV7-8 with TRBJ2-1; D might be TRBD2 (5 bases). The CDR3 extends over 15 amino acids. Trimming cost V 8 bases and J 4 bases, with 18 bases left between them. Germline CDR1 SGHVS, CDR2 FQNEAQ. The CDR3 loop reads CASGPTSGSYNEQFF. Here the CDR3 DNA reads TGTGCCAGCGGGCCTACCTCGGGATCTTACAATGAGCAGTTCTTC.

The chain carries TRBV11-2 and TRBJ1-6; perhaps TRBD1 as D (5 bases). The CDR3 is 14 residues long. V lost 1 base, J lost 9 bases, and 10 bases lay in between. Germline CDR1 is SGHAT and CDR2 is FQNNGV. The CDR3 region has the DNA TGTGCCAGCAGCTTAGGGGGCCCGCGTTCACCCCTCCACTTT. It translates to CASSLGGPRSPLHF.

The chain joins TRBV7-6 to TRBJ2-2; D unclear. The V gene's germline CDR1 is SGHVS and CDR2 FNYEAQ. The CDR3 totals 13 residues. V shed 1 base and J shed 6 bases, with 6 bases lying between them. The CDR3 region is CASSLDEAGELFF. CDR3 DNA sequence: TGTGCCAGCAGCTTAGATGAGGCCGGGGAGCTGTTTTTT. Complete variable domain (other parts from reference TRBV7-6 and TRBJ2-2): GAGVSQSPRYKVTKRGQDVALRCDPISGHVSLYWYRQALGQGPEFLTYFNYEAQQDKSGLPNDRFSAERPEGSISTLTIQRTEQRDSAMYRCASSLDEAGELFFGEGSRLTVL.

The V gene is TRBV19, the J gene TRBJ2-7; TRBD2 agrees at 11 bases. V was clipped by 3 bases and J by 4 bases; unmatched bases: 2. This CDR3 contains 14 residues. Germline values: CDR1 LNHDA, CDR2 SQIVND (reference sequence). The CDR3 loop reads CASSMGLAEYEQYF. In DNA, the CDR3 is TGTGCCAGTAGTATGGGACTAGCGGAGTACGAGCAGTACTTC.

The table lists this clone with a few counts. CDR3 in amino acids: CASSFRSQETQYF. Written as DNA, the CDR3 is TGTGCCAGCAGCTTCCGGAGCCAAGAGACCCAGTACTTC. The rearrangement joins TRBV5-6 to TRBJ2-5; no definite D call. Trimming pared 2 bases from V and 1 base from J, leaving 6 bases between. The germline gives CDR1 SGHDT, CDR2 YYEEEE. The CDR3 length is 13 residues.

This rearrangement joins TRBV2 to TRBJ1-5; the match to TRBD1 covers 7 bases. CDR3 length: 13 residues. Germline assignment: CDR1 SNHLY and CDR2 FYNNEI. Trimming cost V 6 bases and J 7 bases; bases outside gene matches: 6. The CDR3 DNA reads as TGTGCCAGCAGCCTACAGGGGCGACAGCCCCAGCATTTT. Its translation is CASSLQGRQPQHF.

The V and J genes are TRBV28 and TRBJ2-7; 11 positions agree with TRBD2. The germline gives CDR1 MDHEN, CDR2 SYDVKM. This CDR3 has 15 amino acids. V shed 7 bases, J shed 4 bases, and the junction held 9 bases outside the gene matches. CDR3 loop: CASTSVAGGSYEQYF. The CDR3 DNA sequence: TGTGCCAGCACCTCTGTAGCGGGAGGGAGTTACGAGCAGTACTTC.

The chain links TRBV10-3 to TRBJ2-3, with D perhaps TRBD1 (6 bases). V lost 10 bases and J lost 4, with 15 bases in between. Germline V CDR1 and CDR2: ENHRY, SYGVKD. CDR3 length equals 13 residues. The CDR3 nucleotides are TGTGCCACCTCACAGGGATACGCAGATACGCAGTATTTT. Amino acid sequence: CATSQGYADTQYF.

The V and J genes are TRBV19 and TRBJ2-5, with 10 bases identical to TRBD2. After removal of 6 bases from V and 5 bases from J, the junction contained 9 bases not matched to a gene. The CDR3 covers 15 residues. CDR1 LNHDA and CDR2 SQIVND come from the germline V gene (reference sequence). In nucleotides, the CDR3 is TGTGCCAGTAGGATAAGCGGGAGGGCCATCGAGACCCAGTACTTC. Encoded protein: CASRISGRAIETQYF.

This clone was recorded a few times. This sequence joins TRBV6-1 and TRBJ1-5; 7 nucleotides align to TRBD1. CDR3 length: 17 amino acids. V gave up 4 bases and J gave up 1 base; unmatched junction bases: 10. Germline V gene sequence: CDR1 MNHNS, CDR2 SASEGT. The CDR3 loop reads CASSATGFVRSNQPQHF. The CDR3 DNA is TGTGCCAGCAGTGCGACAGGGTTCGTGCGGAGCAATCAGCCCCAGCATTTT.

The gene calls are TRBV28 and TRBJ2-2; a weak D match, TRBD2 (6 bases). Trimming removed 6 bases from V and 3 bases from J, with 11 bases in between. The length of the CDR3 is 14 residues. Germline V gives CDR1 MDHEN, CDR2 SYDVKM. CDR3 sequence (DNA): TGTGCCAGCAGAACGGGAGTCGACACCGGGGAGCTGTTTTTT. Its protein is CASRTGVDTGELFF.

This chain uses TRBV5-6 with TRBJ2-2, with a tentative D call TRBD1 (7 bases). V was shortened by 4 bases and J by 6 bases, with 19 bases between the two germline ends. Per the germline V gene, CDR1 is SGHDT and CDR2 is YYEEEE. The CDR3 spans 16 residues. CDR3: CASSLWTGGTPGELFF. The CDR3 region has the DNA TGTGCCAGCAGCCTGTGGACAGGAGGGACCCCCGGGGAGCTGTTTTTT.

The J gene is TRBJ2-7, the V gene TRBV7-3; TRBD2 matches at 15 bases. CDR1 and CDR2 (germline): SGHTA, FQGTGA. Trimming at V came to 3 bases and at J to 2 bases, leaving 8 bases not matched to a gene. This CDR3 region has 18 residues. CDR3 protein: CASSFFGLAGGLPYEQYF. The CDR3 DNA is TGTGCCAGCAGCTTCTTCGGACTAGCGGGAGGGCTACCCTACGAGCAGTACTTC. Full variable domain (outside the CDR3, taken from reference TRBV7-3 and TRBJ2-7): GAGVSQTPSNKVTEKGKYVELRCDPISGHTALYWYRQSLGQGPEFLIYFQGTGAADDSGLPNDRFFAVRPEGSVSTLKIQRTERGDSAVYLCASSFFGLAGGLPYEQYFGPGTRLTVT.

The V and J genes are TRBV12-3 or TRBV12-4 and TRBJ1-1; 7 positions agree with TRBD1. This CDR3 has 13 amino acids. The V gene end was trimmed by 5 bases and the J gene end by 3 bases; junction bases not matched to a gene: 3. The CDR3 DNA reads TGTGCCAGCAGTCGACAGGGAGACACTGAAGCTTTCTTT. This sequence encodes CASSRQGDTEAFF.

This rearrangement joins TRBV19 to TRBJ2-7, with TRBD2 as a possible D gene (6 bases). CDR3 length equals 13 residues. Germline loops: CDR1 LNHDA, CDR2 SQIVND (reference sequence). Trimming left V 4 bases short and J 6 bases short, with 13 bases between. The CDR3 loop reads CASSKDGGPEQYF. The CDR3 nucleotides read TGTGCCAGTAGTAAAGACGGGGGTCCCGAGCAGTACTTC.

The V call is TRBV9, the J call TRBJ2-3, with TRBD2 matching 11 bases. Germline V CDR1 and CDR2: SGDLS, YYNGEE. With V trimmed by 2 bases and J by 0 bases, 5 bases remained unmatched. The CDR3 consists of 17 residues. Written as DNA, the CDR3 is TGTGCCAGCAGCGTGGGGACTAGCGGATCTAGCACAGATACGCAGTATTTT. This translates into CASSVGTSGSSTDTQYF. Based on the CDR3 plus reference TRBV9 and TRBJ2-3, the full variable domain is DSGVTQTPKHLITATGQRVTLRCSPRSGDLSVYWYQQSLDQGLQFLIQYYNGEERAKGNILERFSAQQFPDLHSELNLSSLELGDSALYFCASSVGTSGSSTDTQYFGPGTRLTVL.

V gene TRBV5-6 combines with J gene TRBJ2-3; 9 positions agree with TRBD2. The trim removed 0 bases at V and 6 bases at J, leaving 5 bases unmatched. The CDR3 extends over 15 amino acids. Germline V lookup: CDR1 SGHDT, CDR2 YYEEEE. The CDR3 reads CASSLGLADRDTQYF. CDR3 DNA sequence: TGTGCCAGCAGCTTGGGACTAGCGGATCGGGATACGCAGTATTTT.

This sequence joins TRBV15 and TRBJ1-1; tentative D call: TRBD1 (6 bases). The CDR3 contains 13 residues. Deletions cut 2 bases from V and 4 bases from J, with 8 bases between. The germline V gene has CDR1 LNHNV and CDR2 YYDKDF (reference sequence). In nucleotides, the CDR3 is TGTGCCACCAGCAGACCGGACAGCACTGAAGCTTTCTTT. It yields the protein CATSRPDSTEAFF.

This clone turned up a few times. The DNA of the CDR3 is TGTGCCATCAGTTCCAATAGCGGGAGGAGCTACGAGCAGTACTTC. Encoded protein: CAISSNSGRSYEQYF. The J gene is TRBJ2-7, the V gene TRBV10-3; 10 bases are shared with TRBD2. This CDR3 is 15 amino acids long. Germline-derived CDR1 and CDR2 are ENHRY and SYGVKD. After removal of 5 bases from V and 3 bases from J, the junction contained 7 bases not matched to a gene.